This passage covers 3 T cell receptor beta chains from one sample sequenced in a study of shared clonotypes between healthy human individuals (TCRdb year 2020). Receptor libraries were prepared by the immunoSEQ multiplex PCR assay. TCRdb took over this immuneACCESS table, retaining in-frame rearrangements with V and J assigned. Such tables are incomplete; in checked studies, under half of the missing clones stem from an unresolved V gene, and the remainder is unexplained. Recorded for this sample are over 2,000,000 clones; just over 90% of them occurred a single time. The top ten hold under 2% of the sample. CD8 naive samples were CD45RO-negative cells positively selected for CCR7, giving a CD45RA+CCR7+ population that excluded TemRA cells. Input material: naive CD8+ T cells from PBMCs. The cell subset or site label of this sample denotes: CD45RA+CCR7+. The receptors stem from a man younger than 35 in good health. Some clones in this sample may be carry-over from other donors' samples.

CDR3 in DNA: TGTGCCAGCAGTTTAATAGTCTATAGCAATCAGCCCCAGCATTTT. Protein sequence: CASSLIVYSNQPQHF. The V gene is TRBV28, the J gene TRBJ1-5; no clear D. From germline, CDR1 is MDHEN and CDR2 SYDVKM. The CDR3 sequence is 15 residues long. Trimming took off 2 bases at V and 0 bases at J, with 8 bases between the two ends.

J is TRBJ2-7 and V is TRBV11-2, with 10 bases lining up with TRBD2. CDR1 and CDR2 from the germline V gene are SGHAT and FQNNGV. The CDR3 length is 15 residues. Trimming at V came to 5 bases and at J to 5 bases, leaving 9 bases not matched to a gene. CDR3 nucleotides: TGTGCCAGCAGCCCCCAGGGACTAGCGATCCACGAGCAGTACTTC. The encoded protein is CASSPQGLAIHEQYF.

This clone showed up just once. The V call is TRBV4-1, the J call TRBJ2-5; 11 bases line up with TRBD2. CDR1 MGHRA and CDR2 YSYEKL come from the germline V gene. With V trimmed by 0 bases and J by 3 bases, 9 bases remained unmatched. The CDR3 runs to 18 residues. The CDR3 DNA is TGCGCCAGCAGCCAAGATCCTGTCGGACTAGCGGGTAAAGAGACCCAGTACTTC. The encoded protein is CASSQDPVGLAGKETQYF.